This T cell receptor (beta chain) appears in the sequencing data of a study of blood T cell repertoires in COVID-19. With V trimmed by 2 bases and J by 6 bases, 8 bases remained unmatched. Germline V lookup: CDR1 LGHNA, CDR2 YSLEER. This CDR3 spans 16 amino acids. In the authors' workflow: Estimation of nucleated cell counts relied on the amplification of reference gene primers. Method: immunoSEQ multiplex PCR; TCRdb's copy keeps in-frame clones and lacks some. The DNA gave D and trimming, while V, J and clone size come from that table. Altogether some 370,000 clones are present, around 89% being singletons, with the ten largest covering around 7%.

The chain employs TRBV4-3 and TRBJ2-2, with 8 bases matching TRBD2. This receptor was identified in a man aged 18 to 35 with active or convalescent COVID-19. The sequenced sample was peripheral blood. This CDR3 is CASSQSGTSGAGELFF. The CDR3 nucleotides read TGCGCCAGCAGCCAATCGGGCACTAGCGGAGCCGGGGAGCTGTTTTTT.